This is a list of T cell receptor beta chains from one sample in a study of beta chain features in type 1 diabetes. TCRdb's table, derived via immunoSEQ multiplex PCR, lists solely in-frame clones and lacks some. This repertoire shows 150,000 or so clones, nearly 9.5% found once; its top ten account for around 0.7%. Specimen: central memory CD4+ T cells from blood. The source of these receptors is a man aged 18 to 35 in good health. The CDR3 runs from the conserved cysteine through the conserved F or W. D genes are given only for firm matches. Clone size is not always given. Where it is, it says once, few, many or a class for expanded clones.

d_call,j_call,v_call,clone_size,cdr3_nt,cdr3_aa
TRBD2,TRBJ2-1,TRBV27,few,TGTGCCAGCAGTAAACGGACTAGCGGGGGGGCCAATGAGCAGTTCTTC,CASSKRTSGGANEQFF
NA,TRBJ2-5,TRBV27,many,TGTGCCAGCAGCCCTCACCTCAGGGGAGAGACCCAGTACTTC,CASSPHLRGETQYF
NA,TRBJ2-3,TRBV18,few,TGTGCCAGCTCACCAGGCGGGATAAGAACAGATACGCAGTATTTT,CASSPGGIRTDTQYF
NA,TRBJ1-2,TRBV7-2,NA,TGTGCCAGCAGCCCCTACGGGGGACGGGGTAGCTACACCTTC,CASSPYGGRGSYTF
TRBD2,TRBJ2-1,TRBV4-1,few,TGCGCCAGCAGCCAGAACGCGTGGACTAGCGGGGGGCGGGGGAATGAGCAGTTCTTC,CASSQNAWTSGGRGNEQFF
TRBD1,TRBJ2-5,TRBV11-3,few,TGTGCCAGCAGCTTAGCCGGACAGGGATCAAGGCAGTACTTC,CASSLAGQGSRQYF
NA,TRBJ1-2,TRBV28,few,TGTGCCAGCACGGCGGCTCCCGGGAAAAACTATGGCTACACCTTC,CASTAAPGKNYGYTF
NA,TRBJ1-3,TRBV14,NA,TGTGCCAGCAGCCAAACGCGCAGGGCCTCTGGAAACACCATATATTTT,CASSQTRRASGNTIYF
NA,TRBJ2-3,TRBV19,few,TGTGCCAGTAGTATAGATCTATTAGAGGGCCTTGCTAGCACAGATACGCAGTATTTT,CASSIDLLEGLASTDTQYF
NA,TRBJ2-2,TRBV7-9,NA,TGTGCCAGCAGCTTACAGTTTCAGCGGTCGAACACCGGGGAGCTGTTTTTT,CASSLQFQRSNTGELFF
TRBD1,TRBJ2-2,TRBV29-1,many,TGCAGCGGAGGACAGGTAGCCGGGGAGCTGTTTTTT,CSGGQVAGELFF
TRBD1,TRBJ1-2,TRBV10-3,NA,TGTGCCATCAGGTCCGGGACAGGGGGCGTCTATGGCTACACCTTC,CAIRSGTGGVYGYTF
NA,TRBJ1-1,TRBV7-2,NA,TGTGCCAGCAGCTTCAGTTTGGACACTGAAGCTTTCTTT,CASSFSLDTEAFF
NA,TRBJ1-3,TRBV15,few,TGTGCCACCAGCAGAGTTCCAGGAACCTCTGGAAACACCATATATTTT,CATSRVPGTSGNTIYF